These T cell receptor beta chains were read from a single sample in a study of sequential checkpoint blockade in melanoma. Here immunoSEQ multiplex PCR was the method, and the copy in TCRdb shows in-frame clones only, minus some. The data show roughly 10,000 clones, about 50% seen once. This sample comprised CD8+ T cells sorted from blood (inferred from file names), obtained from a patient given nivolumab and ipilimumab in sequence. These receptors were collected from a human donor with melanoma. Each CDR3 is given with its conserved first and last residue. D genes are given only for firm matches. Clone size is stated in some rows and not others, as once, few, many or a class when expanded.

TRBJ2-5 | TRBV28 | . | TRBD2 | CASSYGLAGGPEETQYF | TGTGCCAGCAGCTATGGACTAGCGGGAGGGCCCGAAGAGACCCAGTACTTC
TRBJ1-3 | TRBV6-6 | . | . | CASSWEGNTIYF | TGTGCCAGCAGTTGGGAGGGAAACACCATATATTTT
TRBJ2-7 | TRBV6-5 | few | . | CASSYSTGREQYF | TGTGCCAGCAGTTACTCTACAGGGCGGGAGCAGTACTTC
TRBJ2-3 | TRBV9 | . | . | CASSGTSGLTDTQYF | TGTGCCAGCAGCGGAACAAGTGGTCTCACAGATACGCAGTATTTT
TRBJ2-3 | TRBV7-2 | few | TRBD2 | CASSSIAGGHTDTQYF | TGTGCCAGCAGCTCGATAGCGGGAGGGCACACAGATACGCAGTATTTT
TRBJ1-6 | TRBV27 | few | . | CSSGGGGNSPLHF | TGTTCGAGCGGGGGAGGCGGCAATTCACCCCTCCACTTT
TRBJ2-5 | TRBV5-6 | once | . | CASSLSYGETQYF | TGTGCCAGCAGCTTAAGCTACGGGGAGACCCAGTACTTC
TRBJ2-3 | TRBV7-9 | . | TRBD2 | CASSLLYSWSSGITDTQYF | TGTGCCAGCAGCTTATTGTACAGCTGGTCTAGCGGGATCACAGATACGCAGTATTTT
TRBJ2-7 | TRBV5-4 | few | TRBD2 | CASSLDPGTRDYEQYF | TGTGCCAGCAGCTTGGATCCCGGGACTAGGGACTACGAGCAGTACTTC
TRBJ2-5 | TRBV7-8 | . | TRBD2 | CASSPWGGQETQYF | TGTGCCAGCAGCCCCTGGGGGGGCCAAGAGACCCAGTACTTC
TRBJ2-7 | TRBV28 | . | TRBD2 | CASSFGLAGGYEQYF | TGTGCCAGCAGTTTCGGACTAGCGGGAGGTTACGAGCAGTACTTC
TRBJ2-7 | TRBV6-1 | . | TRBD1 | CASRGAWDREVEQYF | TGTGCCAGCAGGGGAGCGTGGGACAGGGAGGTCGAGCAGTACTTC
TRBJ1-1 | TRBV7-6 | . | TRBD1 | CASSLADRGNTEAFF | TGTGCCAGCAGCTTAGCGGACAGGGGGAACACTGAAGCTTTCTTT
TRBJ1-2 | TRBV6-5 | . | . | CASSLTGSANYGYTF | TGTGCCAGCAGCCTTACAGGATCCGCGAATTATGGCTACACCTTC
TRBJ2-1 | TRBV19 | . | TRBD2 | CASSIDTSGRASSYNEQFF | TGTGCCAGTAGTATAGACACTAGCGGGCGGGCTAGCTCCTACAATGAGCAGTTCTTC
TRBJ1-5 | TRBV27 | . | . | CASRLTGGQPQHF | TGTGCCAGCAGACTTACGGGGGGCCAGCCCCAGCATTTT
TRBJ2-7 | TRBV15 | few | TRBD1 | CATSRVRDADRYEQYF | TGTGCCACCAGCAGAGTCCGGGACGCGGACAGGTACGAGCAGTACTTC
TRBJ1-2 | TRBV27 | . | . | CASSHGEAYGYTF | TGTGCCAGCAGCCACGGTGAAGCCTATGGCTACACCTTC
TRBJ2-4 | TRBV7-9 | . | . | CASSPNRETKNIQYF | TGTGCCAGCAGCCCCAACAGGGAAACCAAAAACATTCAGTACTTC
TRBJ2-7 | TRBV4-1 | . | TRBD1 | CASSQDDRGAYEQYF | TGCGCCAGCAGCCAGGATGACAGGGGGGCCTACGAGCAGTACTTC
TRBJ2-7 | TRBV28 | . | . | CASSLDSGSSYEQYF | TGTGCCAGCAGTTTGGACTCGGGTAGCAGTTACGAGCAGTACTTC
TRBJ1-1 | TRBV4-1 | . | . | CASSQETASTEAFF | TGCGCCAGCAGCCAAGAGACAGCGAGCACTGAAGCTTTCTTT
TRBJ2-2 | TRBV7-9 | . | . | CASSLTIRSGELFF | TGTGCCAGCAGCTTAACTATTCGCTCCGGGGAGCTGTTTTTT
TRBJ2-2 | TRBV7-8 | . | . | CASSLNSNTGELFF | TGTGCCAGCAGCTTGAACAGCAACACCGGGGAGCTGTTTTTT
TRBJ1-4 | TRBV27 | . | . | CASSPRQDLNEKLFF | TGTGCCAGCAGTCCCCGACAGGACCTTAATGAAAAACTGTTTTTT
TRBJ2-7 | TRBV28 | . | . | CASSEVGYEQYF | TGTGCCAGCAGTGAGGTGGGCTACGAGCAGTACTTC
TRBJ2-7 | TRBV5-1 | . | TRBD2 | CASSLAMAGGPYEQYF | TGCGCCAGCAGCTTGGCCATGGCGGGAGGGCCCTACGAGCAGTACTTC
TRBJ2-7 | TRBV28 | . | TRBD1 | CASSSRDRGTYEQYF | TGTGCCAGCAGTTCTAGGGACAGGGGCACCTACGAGCAGTACTTC
TRBJ2-1 | TRBV14 | few | . | CASSRYGGPPDNEQFF | TGTGCCAGCAGCCGATACGGGGGGCCTCCAGACAATGAGCAGTTCTTC
TRBJ1-1 | TRBV9 | . | . | CASSPTTGNTEAFF | TGTGCCAGCAGCCCTACTACAGGGAACACTGAAGCTTTCTTT
TRBJ2-1 | TRBV7-6 | once | . | CASSFVGVYNEQFF | TGTGCCAGCAGCTTTGTGGGAGTCTACAATGAGCAGTTCTTC
TRBJ1-5 | TRBV11-3 | few | TRBD1 | CASSSPGTGEHF | TGTGCCAGCAGCTCCCCCGGGACAGGAGAGCATTTT
TRBJ2-2 | TRBV7-7 | . | . | CASSLRGKNTGELFF | TGTGCTAGCAGCTTACGGGGGAAGAACACCGGGGAGCTGTTTTTT